The 8 T cell receptor beta chains below come from one sample, sequenced in a study of cytomegalovirus exposure and HLA in healthy donors. PCR amplification relied on 60 Vbeta primers (plus 13 Jbeta primers). TCRdb's table, derived via immunoSEQ multiplex PCR, lists solely in-frame clones and lacks some. Its listing shows about 170,000 clones. Material for sequencing was PBMCs. These receptors all stem from a woman aged 18 to 35 in good health and CMV-seropositive.

The CDR3 DNA reads as TGCGCCAGCAGCTTGGCCGGGGGGCGTGAGCAGTTCTTC. Protein product: CASSLAGGREQFF. V gene TRBV5-1 combines with J gene TRBJ2-1, with D possibly TRBD2 on 7 matching bases. This CDR3 contains 13 residues. Germline lookup yields CDR1 SGHRS and CDR2 YFSETQ. Trimming took 0 bases from V and 9 from J, leaving 10 bases between them.

The chain is built from TRBV2 and TRBJ2-1; 7 nucleotides agree with TRBD2. Germline V gene lookup returns CDR1 SNHLY and CDR2 FYNNEI. Unmatched junction bases numbered 10, after V lost 7 bases and J lost 4 bases. The CDR3 runs 15 residues. The DNA of the CDR3 is TGTGCCAGCACTAGCGGAGGAAGTCAGTACAATGAGCAGTTCTTC. Residues: CASTSGGSQYNEQFF.

The chain joins TRBV10-3 to TRBJ2-5; a weak D match, TRBD1 (5 bases). CDR1 ENHRY and CDR2 SYGVKD come from the germline V gene. The CDR3 is 13 amino acids. V was shortened by 4 bases and J by 1 base, with 7 bases between the two germline ends. CDR3 DNA sequence: TGTGCCATCAGTGGGACAAGCCAAGAGACCCAGTACTTC. This codes for CAISGTSQETQYF.

In DNA form, the CDR3 reads TGTGCCAGCAGCCCGGGACAGGGGGAAGGCTTCTCCTACGAGCAGTACTTC. This encodes CASSPGQGEGFSYEQYF. The V call is TRBV7-9, the J call TRBJ2-7, with TRBD1 matching 11 bases. Germline V CDR1 and CDR2: SEHNR, FQNEAQ (reference sequence). This CDR3 contains 17 residues. The V segment lost 5 bases and the J segment 0 bases; nucleotides outside the gene matches: 9. The full variable domain, completed using reference TRBV7-9 and TRBJ2-7, is DTGVSQNPRHKITKRGQNVTFRCDPISEHNRLYWYRQTLGQGPEFLTYFQNEAQLEKSRLLSDRFSAERPKGSFSTLEIQRTEQGDSAMYLCASSPGQGEGFSYEQYFGPGTRLTVT.

The rearrangement joins TRBV28 to TRBJ1-1; D is unclear. The V and J ends lost 2 bases and 0 bases respectively, with 7 bases between them. Germline values: CDR1 MDHEN, CDR2 SYDVKM. This CDR3 has 14 amino acids. The CDR3 DNA follows: TGTGCCAGCAGTTTAGTGGCCTTGAACACTGAAGCTTTCTTT. Its translation: CASSLVALNTEAFF.

V and J are TRBV19 and TRBJ2-6; the D is unclear. The V end was cut by 4 bases, the J end by 4 bases, with 11 bases between. Germline V gene data show CDR1 as LNHDA and CDR2 as SQIVND (reference sequence). The CDR3 spans 15 residues. CDR3 nucleotide sequence: TGTGCCAGTAGTACCGACAATTTCGGGGCCAACGTCCTGACTTTC. Encoded protein: CASSTDNFGANVLTF. The full variable domain, in which reference TRBV19 and TRBJ2-6 provide the parts outside the CDR3, is DGGITQSPKYLFRKEGQNVTLSCEQNLNHDAMYWYRQDPGQGLRLIYYSQIVNDFQKGDIAEGYSVSREKKESFPLTVTSAQKNPTAFYLCASSTDNFGANVLTFGAGSRLTVL.

As for this clone: The sample contains more than one DNA sequence encoding this CDR3. The rearrangement joins TRBV5-4 to TRBJ2-5, with 7 nucleotides matching TRBD1. Germline-derived CDR1 and CDR2 are SGHNT and YYREEE (reference sequence). Losses at the gene ends were 0 bases for V and 2 bases for J; bases not matched to a gene: 1. The CDR3 runs to 14 residues. The CDR3 region has the DNA TGTGCCAGCAGCTTGGGACAGGGTCAAGAGACCCAGTACTTC. Translating it yields CASSLGQGQETQYF.

The chain has TRBV5-1 and TRBJ2-7; no clear D gene. Germline-derived CDR1 and CDR2 are SGHRS and YFSETQ. Between the trimmed V and J ends, which lost 2 bases and 0 bases, there was a span of 12 bases. CDR3 size: 15 residues. The DNA of the CDR3 is TGCGCCAGCAGCTTATGGGCAGCCGGCTCCTACGAGCAGTACTTC. The encoded protein is CASSLWAAGSYEQYF.